Presented here are 8 T cell receptor beta chains from one specimen sequenced in a study of identical twins. TCRdb fed the 5' RACE reads into MiXCR, producing one record per CDR3 protein. The table shows approximately 470,000 distinct CDR3 sequences, with 14% occurring only once. These data also formed part of another study, on yellow fever vaccine responses in identical twins.

Sequenced sample: CD4+ T cells sorted from blood. These receptors originate from a woman aged 18-29 years in good health.

The genes are TRBV29-1 and TRBJ2-7, with 11 bases that match TRBD1. This CDR3 has 12 amino acids. V lost 7 bases to trimming and J lost 3 bases; unmatched junction nucleotides: 2. The germline CDR1 and CDR2 sequences are SQVTM and ANQGSEA. As DNA, the CDR3 is TGCAGCGGGGACAGGGGGAGCTACGAGCAGTACTTC. Amino acid sequence: CSGDRGSYEQYF.

This clonotype was detected only a few times. The chain employs TRBV5-1 and TRBJ2-3; 10 nucleotides match TRBD1. CDR3 length: 14 residues. Germline V gene lookup returns CDR1 SGHRS and CDR2 YFSETQ. The junction had 4 bases not matched to a gene; V was cut back by 6 bases and J by 3 bases. The CDR3 region is CASKGQGKTDTQYF. In DNA form, the CDR3 reads TGCGCCAGCAAGGGACAGGGGAAGACAGATACGCAGTATTTT.

V is TRBV5-1 and J is TRBJ2-7, with D possibly TRBD1 on 5 matching bases. Deletions cut 9 bases from V and 9 bases from J, with 16 bases between. CDR1 is SGHRS and CDR2 is YFSETQ in the germline V gene. The CDR3 has 11 amino acids. The CDR3 DNA reads TGCGCCATCCGAAAGACCCAGGGGCAGTACTTC. Its protein is CAIRKTQGQYF.

The rearrangement joins TRBV2 to TRBJ2-5; a possible D gene is TRBD2 (5 bases). The germline gives CDR1 SNHLY, CDR2 FYNNEI. The CDR3 covers 15 residues. Trimming stripped 4 bases from V and 3 bases from J, with 15 bases between. The CDR3 loop is CASSVRQRREETQYF. CDR3 sequence (DNA): TGTGCCAGCAGTGTCCGTCAGCGGCGAGAAGAGACCCAGTACTTC.

This clonotype was observed at least ten times. J is TRBJ2-7 and V is TRBV10-3; tentative D call: TRBD1 (6 bases). Germline V gene data show CDR1 as ENHRY and CDR2 as SYGVKD. This CDR3 has 13 amino acids. Trimming stripped 6 bases from V and 7 bases from J, with 16 bases between. CDR3 sequence reads: CAIRGPTGWEQYF. CDR3 coding DNA: TGTGCCATCAGGGGCCCAACAGGGTGGGAGCAGTACTTC.

The chain recombines TRBV12-3 or TRBV12-4 with TRBJ2-1, with 7 bases that match TRBD2. This CDR3 spans 19 amino acids. The V gene end was trimmed by 2 bases and the J gene end by 7 bases; junction bases not matched to a gene: 20. The CDR3 spells CASSLYVSWGGGLFNEQFF. CDR3 bases: TGTGCCAGCAGTTTATACGTGTCCTGGGGGGGGGGTTTATTTAATGAGCAGTTCTTC.

This clonotype was observed a handful of times. The V and J genes are TRBV3-1 and TRBJ1-1; TRBD1 matches 8 bases. The germline V gene encodes CDR1 LGHDT and CDR2 YNNKEL (reference sequence). CDR3 length: 15 residues. V lost 3 bases and J lost 4; bases outside the gene matches: 7. The CDR3 DNA reads TGTGCCAGCAGCCACAGGACAGGGAGGGGCACTGAAGCTTTCTTT. Translated, it gives CASSHRTGRGTEAFF. The full variable domain, rest sourced from reference TRBV3-1 and TRBJ1-1, is DTAVSQTPKYLVTQMGNDKSIKCEQNLGHDTMYWYKQDSKKFLKIMFSYNNKELIINETVPNRFSPKSPDKAHLNLHINSLELGDSAVYFCASSHRTGRGTEAFFGQGTRLTVV.

This clonotype occurred many times. The chain has TRBV7-2 and TRBJ1-1; D not certain. The CDR3 extends over 14 amino acids. V was pared by 3 bases and J by 1 base, with 9 bases between. CDR1 and CDR2 from the germline V gene are SGHTA and FQGNSA. The CDR3 bases are TGTGCCAGCAGCTTCGAGTGGCCGAACACTGAAGCTTTCTTT. Its protein product is CASSFEWPNTEAFF.